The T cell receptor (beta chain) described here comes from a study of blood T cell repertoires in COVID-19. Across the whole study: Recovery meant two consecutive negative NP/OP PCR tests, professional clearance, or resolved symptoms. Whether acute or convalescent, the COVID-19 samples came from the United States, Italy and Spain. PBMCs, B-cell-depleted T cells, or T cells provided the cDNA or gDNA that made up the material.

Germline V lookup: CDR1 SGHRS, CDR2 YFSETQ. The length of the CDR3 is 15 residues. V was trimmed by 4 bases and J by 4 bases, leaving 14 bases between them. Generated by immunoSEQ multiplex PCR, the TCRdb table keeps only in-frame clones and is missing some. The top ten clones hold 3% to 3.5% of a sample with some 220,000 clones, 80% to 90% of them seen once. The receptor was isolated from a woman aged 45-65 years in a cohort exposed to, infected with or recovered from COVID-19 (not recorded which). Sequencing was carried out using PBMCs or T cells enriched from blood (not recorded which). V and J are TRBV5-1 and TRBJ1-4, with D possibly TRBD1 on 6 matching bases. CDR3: CASSPSTGSNEKLFF. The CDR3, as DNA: TGCGCCAGCAGCCCCTCGACAGGCAGTAATGAAAAACTGTTTTTT. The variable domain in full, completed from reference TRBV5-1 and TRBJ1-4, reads KAGVTQTPRYLIKTRGQQVTLSCSPISGHRSVSWYQQTPGQGLQFLFEYFSETQRNKGNFPGRFSGRQFSNSRSEMNVSTLELGDSALYLCASSPSTGSNEKLFFGSGTQLSVL.